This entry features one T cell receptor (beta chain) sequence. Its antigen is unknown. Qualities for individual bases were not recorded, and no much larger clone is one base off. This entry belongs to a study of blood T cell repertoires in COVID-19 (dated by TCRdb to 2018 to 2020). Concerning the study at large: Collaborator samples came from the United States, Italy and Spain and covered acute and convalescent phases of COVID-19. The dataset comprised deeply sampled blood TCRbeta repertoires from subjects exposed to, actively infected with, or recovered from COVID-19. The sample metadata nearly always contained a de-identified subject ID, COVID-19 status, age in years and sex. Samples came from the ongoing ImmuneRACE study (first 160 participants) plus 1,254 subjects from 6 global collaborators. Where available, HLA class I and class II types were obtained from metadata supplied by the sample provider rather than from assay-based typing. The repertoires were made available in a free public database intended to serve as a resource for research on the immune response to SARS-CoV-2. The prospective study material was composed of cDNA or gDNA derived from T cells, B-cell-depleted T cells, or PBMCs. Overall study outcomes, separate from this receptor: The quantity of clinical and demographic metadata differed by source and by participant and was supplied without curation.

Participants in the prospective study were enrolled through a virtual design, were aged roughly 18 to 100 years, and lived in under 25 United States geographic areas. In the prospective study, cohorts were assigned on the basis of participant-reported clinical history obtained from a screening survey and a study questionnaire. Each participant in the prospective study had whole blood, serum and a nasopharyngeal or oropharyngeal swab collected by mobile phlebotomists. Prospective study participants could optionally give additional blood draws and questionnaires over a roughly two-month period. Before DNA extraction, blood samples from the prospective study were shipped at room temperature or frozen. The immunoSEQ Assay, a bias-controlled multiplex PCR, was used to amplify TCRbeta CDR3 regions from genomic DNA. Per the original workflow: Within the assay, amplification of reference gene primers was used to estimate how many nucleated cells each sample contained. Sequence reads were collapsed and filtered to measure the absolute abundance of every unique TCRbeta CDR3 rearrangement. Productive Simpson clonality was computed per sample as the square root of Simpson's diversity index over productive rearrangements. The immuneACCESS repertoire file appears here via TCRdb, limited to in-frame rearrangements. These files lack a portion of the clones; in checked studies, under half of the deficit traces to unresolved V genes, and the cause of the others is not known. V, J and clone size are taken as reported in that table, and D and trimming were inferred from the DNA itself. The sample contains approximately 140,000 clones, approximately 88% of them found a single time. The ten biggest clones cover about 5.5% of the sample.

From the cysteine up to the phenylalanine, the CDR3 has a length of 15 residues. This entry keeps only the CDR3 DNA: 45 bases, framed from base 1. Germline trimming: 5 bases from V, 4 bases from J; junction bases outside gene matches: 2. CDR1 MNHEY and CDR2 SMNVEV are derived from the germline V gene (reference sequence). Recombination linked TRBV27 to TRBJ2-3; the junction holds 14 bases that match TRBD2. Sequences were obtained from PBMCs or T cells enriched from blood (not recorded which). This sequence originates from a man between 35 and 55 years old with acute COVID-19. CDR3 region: CASSTTSGGADTQYF. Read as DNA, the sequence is TGTGCCAGCAGTACGACTAGCGGGGGGGCAGATACGCAGTATTTT.